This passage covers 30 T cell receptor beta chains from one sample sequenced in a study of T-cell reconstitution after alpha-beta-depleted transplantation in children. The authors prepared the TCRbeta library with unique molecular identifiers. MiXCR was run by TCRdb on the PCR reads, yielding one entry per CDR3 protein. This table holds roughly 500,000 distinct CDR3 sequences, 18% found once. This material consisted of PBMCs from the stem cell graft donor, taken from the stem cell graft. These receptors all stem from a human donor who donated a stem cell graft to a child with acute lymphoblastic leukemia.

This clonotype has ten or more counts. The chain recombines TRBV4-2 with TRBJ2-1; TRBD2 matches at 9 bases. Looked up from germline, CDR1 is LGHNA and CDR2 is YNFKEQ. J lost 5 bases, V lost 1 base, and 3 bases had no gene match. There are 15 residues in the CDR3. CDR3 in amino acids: CASSQGLAEDNEQFF. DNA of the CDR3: TGTGCCAGCAGCCAAGGACTAGCGGAAGACAATGAGCAGTTCTTC.

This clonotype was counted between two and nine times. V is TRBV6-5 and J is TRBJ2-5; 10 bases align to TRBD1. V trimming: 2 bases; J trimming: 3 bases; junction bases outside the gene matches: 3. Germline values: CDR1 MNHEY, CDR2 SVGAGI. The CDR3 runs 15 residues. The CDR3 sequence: CASSYSGTGEETQYF. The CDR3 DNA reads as TGTGCCAGCAGTTACAGTGGGACAGGGGAAGAGACCCAGTACTTC.

DNA of the CDR3: TGTGCCAGCAGCACCACCCAGGTGGATACGCAGTATTTT. Residues: CASSTTQVDTQYF. J is TRBJ2-3 and V is TRBV11-3; unclear D gene. CDR3 size: 13 residues. Germline CDR1 and CDR2: SGHNT and YENEEA. The V end lost 5 bases, the J end lost 6 bases, and 12 bases lay between the germline ends.

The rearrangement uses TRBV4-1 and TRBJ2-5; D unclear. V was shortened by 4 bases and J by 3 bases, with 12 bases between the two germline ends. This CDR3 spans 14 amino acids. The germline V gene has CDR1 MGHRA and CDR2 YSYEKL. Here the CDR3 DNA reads TGCGCCAGCAGCCCCCTTGGGGTGAAAGAGACCCAGTACTTC. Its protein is CASSPLGVKETQYF.

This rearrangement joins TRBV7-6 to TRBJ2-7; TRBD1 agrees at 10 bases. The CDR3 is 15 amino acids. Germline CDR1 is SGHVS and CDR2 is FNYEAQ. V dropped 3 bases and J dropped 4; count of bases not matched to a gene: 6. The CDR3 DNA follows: TGTGCCAGCAGCTTCGGGGGGGGACAGGGGTACGAGCAGTACTTC. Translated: CASSFGGGQGYEQYF.

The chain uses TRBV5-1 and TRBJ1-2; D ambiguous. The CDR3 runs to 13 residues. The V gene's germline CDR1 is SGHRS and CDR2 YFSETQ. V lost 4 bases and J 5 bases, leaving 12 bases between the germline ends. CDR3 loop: CASSDGWMYGYTF. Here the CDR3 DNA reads TGCGCCAGCAGCGATGGCTGGATGTATGGCTACACCTTC.

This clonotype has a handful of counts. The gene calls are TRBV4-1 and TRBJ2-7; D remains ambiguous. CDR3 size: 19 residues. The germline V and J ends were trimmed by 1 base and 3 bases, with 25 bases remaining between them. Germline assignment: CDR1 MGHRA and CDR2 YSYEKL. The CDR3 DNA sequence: TGCGCCAGCAGCCAAGTCCCCAATGCGGACCCACCACGCAACTACGAGCAGTACTTC. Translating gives CASSQVPNADPPRNYEQYF.

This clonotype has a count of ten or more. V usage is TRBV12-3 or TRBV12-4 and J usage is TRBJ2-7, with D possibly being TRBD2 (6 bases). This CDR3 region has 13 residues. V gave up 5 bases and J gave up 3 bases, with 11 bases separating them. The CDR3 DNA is TGTGCCAGCAGTAACGGACTAAACTACGAGCAGTACTTC. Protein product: CASSNGLNYEQYF.

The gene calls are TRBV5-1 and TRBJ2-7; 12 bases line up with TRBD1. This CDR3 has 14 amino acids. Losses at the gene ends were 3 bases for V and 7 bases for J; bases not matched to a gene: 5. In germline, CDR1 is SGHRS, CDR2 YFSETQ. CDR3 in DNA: TGCGCCAGCAGCTGGGACAGGGGGCGTCGGGAGCAGTACTTC. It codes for CASSWDRGRREQYF.

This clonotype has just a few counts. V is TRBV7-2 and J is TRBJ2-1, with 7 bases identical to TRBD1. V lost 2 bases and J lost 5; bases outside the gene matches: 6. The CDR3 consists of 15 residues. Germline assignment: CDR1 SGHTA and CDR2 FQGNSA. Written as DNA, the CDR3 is TGTGCCAGCAGCTTAAACCAGGGGGTGAACAATGAGCAGTTCTTC. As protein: CASSLNQGVNNEQFF.

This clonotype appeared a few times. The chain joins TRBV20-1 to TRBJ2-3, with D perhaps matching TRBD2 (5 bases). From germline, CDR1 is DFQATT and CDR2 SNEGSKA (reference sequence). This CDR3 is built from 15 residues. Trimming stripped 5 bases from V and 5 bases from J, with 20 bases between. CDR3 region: CSAARPSIGRDTQYF. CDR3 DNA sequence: TGCAGTGCTGCCCGCCCTAGCATTGGAAGAGATACGCAGTATTTT.

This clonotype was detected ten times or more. The CDR3 is CASSLSGETQYF. CDR3 coding DNA: TGTGCCAGCAGCTTAAGTGGGGAGACCCAGTACTTC. The chain links TRBV7-9 to TRBJ2-5; D gene uncertain. V dropped 2 bases and J dropped 5 bases, with 6 bases sitting between them. This CDR3 has 12 residues. The V gene's germline CDR1 is SEHNR and CDR2 FQNEAQ (reference sequence).

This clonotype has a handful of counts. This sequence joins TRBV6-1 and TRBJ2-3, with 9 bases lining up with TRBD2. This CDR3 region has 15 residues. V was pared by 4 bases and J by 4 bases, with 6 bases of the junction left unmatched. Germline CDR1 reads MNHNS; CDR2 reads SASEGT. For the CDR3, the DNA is TGTGCCAGCAGTGGCCGGATAGCGGGAGCAGATACGCAGTATTTT. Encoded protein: CASSGRIAGADTQYF.

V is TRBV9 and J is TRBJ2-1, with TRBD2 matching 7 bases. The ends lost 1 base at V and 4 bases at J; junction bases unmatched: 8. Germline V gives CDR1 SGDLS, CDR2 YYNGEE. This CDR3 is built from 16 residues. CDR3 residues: CASSVYSLAEYNEQFF. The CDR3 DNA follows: TGTGCCAGCAGCGTATATTCGCTAGCGGAGTACAATGAGCAGTTCTTC.

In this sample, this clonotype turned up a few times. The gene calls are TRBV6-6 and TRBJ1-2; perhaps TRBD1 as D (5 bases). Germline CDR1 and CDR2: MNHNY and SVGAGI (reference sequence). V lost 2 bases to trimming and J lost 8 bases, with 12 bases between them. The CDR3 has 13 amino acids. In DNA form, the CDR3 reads TGTGCCAGCAGTTACGATGGGGCCGGGGGCTACACCTTC. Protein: CASSYDGAGGYTF.

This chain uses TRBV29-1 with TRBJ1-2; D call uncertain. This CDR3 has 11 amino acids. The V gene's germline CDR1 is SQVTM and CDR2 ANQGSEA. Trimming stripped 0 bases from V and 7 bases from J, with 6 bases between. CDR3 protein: CSVEEGSGYTF. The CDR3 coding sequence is TGCAGCGTTGAAGAAGGAAGTGGCTACACCTTC.

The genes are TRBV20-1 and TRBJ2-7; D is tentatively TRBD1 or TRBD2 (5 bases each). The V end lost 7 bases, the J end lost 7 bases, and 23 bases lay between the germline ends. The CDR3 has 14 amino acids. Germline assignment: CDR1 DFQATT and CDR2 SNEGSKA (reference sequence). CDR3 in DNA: TGCAGTGGGTTCCCCGGGACGCAGACACTAGAGCAGTACTTC. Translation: CSGFPGTQTLEQYF.

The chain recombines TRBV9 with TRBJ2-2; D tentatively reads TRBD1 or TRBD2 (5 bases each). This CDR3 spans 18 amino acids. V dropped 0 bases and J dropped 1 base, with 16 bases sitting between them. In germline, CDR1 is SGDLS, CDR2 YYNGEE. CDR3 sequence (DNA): TGTGCCAGCAGCGTAGTTCCCTCGGGACCCAGGAACACCGGGGAGCTGTTTTTT. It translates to CASSVVPSGPRNTGELFF.

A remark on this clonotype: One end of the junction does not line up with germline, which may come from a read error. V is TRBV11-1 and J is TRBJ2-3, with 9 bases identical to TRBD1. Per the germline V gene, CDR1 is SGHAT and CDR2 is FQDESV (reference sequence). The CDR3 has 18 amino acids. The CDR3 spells CASTLTTHRDRERETQYF. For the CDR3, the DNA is TGTGCCAGCACCTTAACTACTCACCGGGACAGGGAAAGAGAGACGCAGTATTTT.

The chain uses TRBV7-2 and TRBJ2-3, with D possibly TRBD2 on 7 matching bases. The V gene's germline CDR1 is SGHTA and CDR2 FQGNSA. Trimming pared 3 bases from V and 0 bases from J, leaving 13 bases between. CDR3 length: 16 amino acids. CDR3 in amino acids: CASSLGRGSSTDTQYF. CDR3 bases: TGTGCCAGCAGCTTGGGGAGGGGGTCTAGCACAGATACGCAGTATTTT.

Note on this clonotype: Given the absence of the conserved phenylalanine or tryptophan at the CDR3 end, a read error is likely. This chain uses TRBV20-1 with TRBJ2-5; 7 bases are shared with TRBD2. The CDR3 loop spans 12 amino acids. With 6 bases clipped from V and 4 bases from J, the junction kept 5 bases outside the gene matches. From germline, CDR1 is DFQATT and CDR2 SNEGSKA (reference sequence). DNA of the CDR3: TGCAGTGCATGGGGGGAGGGAGAGACCCAGTACTTG. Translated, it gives CSAWGEGETQYL.

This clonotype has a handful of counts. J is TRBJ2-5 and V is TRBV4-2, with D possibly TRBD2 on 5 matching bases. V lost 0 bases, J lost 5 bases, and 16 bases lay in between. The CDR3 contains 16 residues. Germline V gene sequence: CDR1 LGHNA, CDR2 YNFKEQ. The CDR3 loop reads CASSQDWEAAMETQYF. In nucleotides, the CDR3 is TGTGCCAGCAGCCAAGATTGGGAAGCGGCCATGGAGACCCAGTACTTC.

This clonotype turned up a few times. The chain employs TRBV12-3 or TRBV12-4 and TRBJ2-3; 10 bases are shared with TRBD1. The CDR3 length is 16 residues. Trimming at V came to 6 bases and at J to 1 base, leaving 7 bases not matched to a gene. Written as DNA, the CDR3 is TGTGCCAGCAGCCGCGCCGGGACAGGGGGCACAGATACGCAGTATTTT. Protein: CASSRAGTGGTDTQYF.

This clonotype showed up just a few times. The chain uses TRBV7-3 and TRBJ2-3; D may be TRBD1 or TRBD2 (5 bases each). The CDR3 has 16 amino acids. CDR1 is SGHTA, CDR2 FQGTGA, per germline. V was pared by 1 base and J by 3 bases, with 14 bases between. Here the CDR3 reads CASSLRGRIITDTQYF. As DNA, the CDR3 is TGTGCCAGCAGCTTAAGGGGGAGAATCATAACAGATACGCAGTATTTT.

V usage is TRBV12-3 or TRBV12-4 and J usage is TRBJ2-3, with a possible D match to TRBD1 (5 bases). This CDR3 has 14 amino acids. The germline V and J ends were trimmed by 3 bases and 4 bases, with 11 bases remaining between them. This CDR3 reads CASSFAGLSDTQYF. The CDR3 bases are TGTGCCAGCAGTTTTGCAGGGTTGTCAGATACGCAGTATTTT.

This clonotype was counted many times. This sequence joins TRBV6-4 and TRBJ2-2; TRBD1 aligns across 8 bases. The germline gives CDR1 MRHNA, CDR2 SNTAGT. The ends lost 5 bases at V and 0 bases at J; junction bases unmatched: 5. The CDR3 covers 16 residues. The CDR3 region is CASSPGTGSNTGELFF. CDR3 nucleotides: TGTGCCAGCAGTCCCGGGACAGGTTCGAACACCGGGGAGCTGTTTTTT.

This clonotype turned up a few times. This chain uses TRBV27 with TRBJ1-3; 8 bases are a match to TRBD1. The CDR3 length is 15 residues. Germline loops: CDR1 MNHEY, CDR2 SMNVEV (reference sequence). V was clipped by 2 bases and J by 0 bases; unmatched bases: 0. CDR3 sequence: CASSLTGGSGNTIYF. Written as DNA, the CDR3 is TGTGCCAGCAGTTTAACAGGGGGCTCTGGAAACACCATATATTTT.

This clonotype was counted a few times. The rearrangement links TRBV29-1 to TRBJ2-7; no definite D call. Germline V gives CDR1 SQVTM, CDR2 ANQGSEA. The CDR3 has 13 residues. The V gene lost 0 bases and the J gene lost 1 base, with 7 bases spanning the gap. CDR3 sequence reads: CSVEESGSYEQYF. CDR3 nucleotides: TGCAGCGTTGAAGAAAGTGGTTCCTACGAGCAGTACTTC.

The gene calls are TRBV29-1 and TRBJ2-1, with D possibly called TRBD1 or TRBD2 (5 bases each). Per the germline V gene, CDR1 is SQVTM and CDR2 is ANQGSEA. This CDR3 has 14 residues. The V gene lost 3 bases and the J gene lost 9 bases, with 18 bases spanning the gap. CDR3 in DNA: TGCAGCGTTGAGGGTTTTGGGACCCTACTTGAGCAGTTCTTC. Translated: CSVEGFGTLLEQFF.

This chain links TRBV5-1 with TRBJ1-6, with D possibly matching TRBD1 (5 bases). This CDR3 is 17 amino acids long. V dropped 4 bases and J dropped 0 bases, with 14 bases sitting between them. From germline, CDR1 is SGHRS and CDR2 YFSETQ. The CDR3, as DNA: TGCGCCAGCAGCCCCCAGGGCGGGAGCTCCTATAATTCACCCCTCCACTTT. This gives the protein CASSPQGGSSYNSPLHF.